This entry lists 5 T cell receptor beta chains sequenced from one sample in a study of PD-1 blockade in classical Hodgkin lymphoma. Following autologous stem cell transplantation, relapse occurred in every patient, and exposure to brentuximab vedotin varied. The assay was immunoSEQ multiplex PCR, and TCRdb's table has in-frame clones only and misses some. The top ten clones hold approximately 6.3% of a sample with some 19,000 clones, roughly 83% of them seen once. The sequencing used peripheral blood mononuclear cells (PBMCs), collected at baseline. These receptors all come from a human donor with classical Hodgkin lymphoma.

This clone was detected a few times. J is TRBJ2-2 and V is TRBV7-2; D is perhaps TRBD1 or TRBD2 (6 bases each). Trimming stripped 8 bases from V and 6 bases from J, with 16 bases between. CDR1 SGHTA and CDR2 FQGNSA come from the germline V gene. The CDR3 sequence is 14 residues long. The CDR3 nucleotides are TGTGCCAGCGCCGAACAGGGAGGAGCCGGGGAGCTGTTTTTT. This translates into CASAEQGGAGELFF.

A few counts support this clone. CDR3 nucleotides: TGTGCCAGTAGTATAAGGGACAGGGCACCAATACAAGAGACCCAGTACTTC. It is translated as CASSIRDRAPIQETQYF. The rearrangement links TRBV19 to TRBJ2-5; 9 bases align to TRBD1. Germline CDR1 and CDR2: LNHDA and SQIVND (reference sequence). V was pared by 2 bases and J by 2 bases, with 9 bases of the junction left unmatched. This CDR3 comprises 17 residues.

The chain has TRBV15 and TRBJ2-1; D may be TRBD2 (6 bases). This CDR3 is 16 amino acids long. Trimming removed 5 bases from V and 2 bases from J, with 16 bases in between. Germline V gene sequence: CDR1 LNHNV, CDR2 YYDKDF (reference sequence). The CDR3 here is CATSPRRAGPYNEQFF. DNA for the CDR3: TGTGCCACCAGCCCTCGAAGAGCGGGTCCCTACAATGAGCAGTTCTTC.

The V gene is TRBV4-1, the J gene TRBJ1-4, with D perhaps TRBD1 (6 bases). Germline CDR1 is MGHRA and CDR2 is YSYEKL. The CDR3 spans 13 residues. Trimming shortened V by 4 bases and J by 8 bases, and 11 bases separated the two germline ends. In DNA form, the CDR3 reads TGCGCCAGCAGCCGGACGAGGGGGGAAAAACTGTTTTTT. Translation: CASSRTRGEKLFF.

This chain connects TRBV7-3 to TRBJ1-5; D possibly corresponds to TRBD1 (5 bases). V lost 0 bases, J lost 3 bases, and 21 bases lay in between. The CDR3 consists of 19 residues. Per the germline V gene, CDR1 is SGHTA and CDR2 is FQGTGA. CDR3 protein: CASSLTRGQGIRYNQPQHF. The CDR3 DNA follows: TGTGCCAGCAGCTTAACGAGGGGTCAGGGTATTCGGTACAATCAGCCCCAGCATTTT.